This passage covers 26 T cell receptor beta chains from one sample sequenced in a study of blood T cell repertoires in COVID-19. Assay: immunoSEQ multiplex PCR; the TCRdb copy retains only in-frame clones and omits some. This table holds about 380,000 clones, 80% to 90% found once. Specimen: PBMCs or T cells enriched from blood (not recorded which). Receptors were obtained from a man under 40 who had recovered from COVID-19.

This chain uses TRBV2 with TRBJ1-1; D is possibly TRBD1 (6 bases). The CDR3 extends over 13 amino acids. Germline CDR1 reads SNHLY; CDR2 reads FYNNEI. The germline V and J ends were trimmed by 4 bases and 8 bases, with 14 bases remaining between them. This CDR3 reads CASSVGQPVEAFF. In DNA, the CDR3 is TGTGCCAGCAGTGTTGGACAGCCCGTGGAAGCTTTCTTT.

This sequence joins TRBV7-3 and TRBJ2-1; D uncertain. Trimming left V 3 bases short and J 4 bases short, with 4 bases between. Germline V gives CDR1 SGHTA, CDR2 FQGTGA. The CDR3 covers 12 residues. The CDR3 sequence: CASSFGYNEQFF. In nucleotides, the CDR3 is TGTGCCAGCAGCTTCGGGTACAATGAGCAGTTCTTC.

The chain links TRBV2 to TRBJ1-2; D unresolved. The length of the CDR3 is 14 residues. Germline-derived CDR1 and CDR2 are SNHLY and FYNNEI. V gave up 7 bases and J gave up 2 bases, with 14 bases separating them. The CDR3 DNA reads TGTGCCAGCACCCTTCTTGCGGCCAACTATGGCTACACCTTC. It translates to CASTLLAANYGYTF.

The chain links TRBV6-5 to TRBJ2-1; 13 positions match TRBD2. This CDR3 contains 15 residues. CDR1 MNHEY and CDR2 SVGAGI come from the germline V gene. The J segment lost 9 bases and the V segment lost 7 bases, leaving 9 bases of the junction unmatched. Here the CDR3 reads CASTPRTSGGSEQFF. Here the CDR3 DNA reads TGTGCCAGCACCCCAAGGACTAGCGGGGGCAGTGAGCAGTTCTTC.

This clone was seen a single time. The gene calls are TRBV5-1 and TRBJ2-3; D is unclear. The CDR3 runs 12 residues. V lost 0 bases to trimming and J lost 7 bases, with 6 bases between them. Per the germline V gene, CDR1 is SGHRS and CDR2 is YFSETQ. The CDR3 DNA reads TGCGCCAGCAGCTTGGGTACAAATACGCAGTATTTT. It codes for CASSLGTNTQYF.

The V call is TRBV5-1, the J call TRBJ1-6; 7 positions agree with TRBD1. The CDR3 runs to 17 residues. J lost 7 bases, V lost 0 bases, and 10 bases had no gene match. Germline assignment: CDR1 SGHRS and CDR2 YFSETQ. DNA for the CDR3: TGCGCCAGCAGCTTGGAGTCAGGGGGTGAAAGGAATTCACCCCTCCACTTT. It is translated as CASSLESGGERNSPLHF. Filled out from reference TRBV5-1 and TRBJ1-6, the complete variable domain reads KAGVTQTPRYLIKTRGQQVTLSCSPISGHRSVSWYQQTPGQGLQFLFEYFSETQRNKGNFPGRFSGRQFSNSRSEMNVSTLELGDSALYLCASSLESGGERNSPLHFGNGTRLTVT.

In DNA form, the CDR3 reads TGTGCCAGTAGAGACACACGCTATGGCTACACCTTC. The encoded protein is CASRDTRYGYTF. The rearrangement links TRBV19 to TRBJ1-2; no clear D gene. Deletions cut 6 bases from V and 4 bases from J, with 9 bases between. This CDR3 is built from 12 residues. Germline CDR1 LNHDA, CDR2 SQIVND (reference sequence).

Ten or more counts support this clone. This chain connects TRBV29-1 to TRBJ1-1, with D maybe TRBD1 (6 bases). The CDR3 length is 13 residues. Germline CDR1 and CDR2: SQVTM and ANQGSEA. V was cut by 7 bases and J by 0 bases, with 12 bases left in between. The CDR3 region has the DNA TGCAGCGCAGTTGGACAGCTGAACACTGAAGCTTTCTTT. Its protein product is CSAVGQLNTEAFF.

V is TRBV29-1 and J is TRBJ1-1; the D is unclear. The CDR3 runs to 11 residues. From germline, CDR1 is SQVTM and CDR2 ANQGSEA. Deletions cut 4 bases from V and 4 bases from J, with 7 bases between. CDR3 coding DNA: TGCAGCGTTGCCAGGCCCACTGAAGCTTTCTTT. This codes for CSVARPTEAFF.

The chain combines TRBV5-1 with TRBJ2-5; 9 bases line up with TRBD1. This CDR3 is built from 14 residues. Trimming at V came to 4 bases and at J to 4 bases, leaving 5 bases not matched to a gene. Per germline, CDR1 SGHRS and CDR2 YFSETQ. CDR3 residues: CASSEGQGGETQYF. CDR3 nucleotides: TGCGCCAGCAGCGAGGGACAGGGTGGAGAGACCCAGTACTTC.

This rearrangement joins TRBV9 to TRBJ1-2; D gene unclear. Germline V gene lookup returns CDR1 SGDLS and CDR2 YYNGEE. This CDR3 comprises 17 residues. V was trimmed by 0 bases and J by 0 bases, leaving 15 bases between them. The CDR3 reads CASSVATPGAPNYGYTF. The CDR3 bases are TGTGCCAGCAGCGTAGCTACGCCGGGAGCCCCTAACTATGGCTACACCTTC. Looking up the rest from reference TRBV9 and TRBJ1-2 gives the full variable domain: DSGVTQTPKHLITATGQRVTLRCSPRSGDLSVYWYQQSLDQGLQFLIQYYNGEERAKGNILERFSAQQFPDLHSELNLSSLELGDSALYFCASSVATPGAPNYGYTFGSGTRLTVV.

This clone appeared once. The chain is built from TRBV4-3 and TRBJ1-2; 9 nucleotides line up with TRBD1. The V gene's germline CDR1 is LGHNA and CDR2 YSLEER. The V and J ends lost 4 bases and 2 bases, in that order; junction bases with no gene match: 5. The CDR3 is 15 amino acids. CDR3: CASSLDDRGNYGYTF. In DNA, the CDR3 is TGCGCCAGCAGCCTGGACGACAGGGGGAACTATGGCTACACCTTC.

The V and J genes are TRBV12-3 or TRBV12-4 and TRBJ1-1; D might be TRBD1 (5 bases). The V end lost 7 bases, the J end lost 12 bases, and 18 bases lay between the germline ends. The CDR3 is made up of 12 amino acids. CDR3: CASTFRGAGTFF. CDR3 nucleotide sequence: TGTGCCAGCACCTTTAGGGGCGCAGGTACTTTCTTT.

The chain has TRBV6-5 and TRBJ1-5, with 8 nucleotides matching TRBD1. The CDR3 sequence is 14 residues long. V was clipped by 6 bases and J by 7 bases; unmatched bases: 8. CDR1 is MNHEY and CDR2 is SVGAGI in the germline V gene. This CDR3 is CASRGDRSGQPQHF. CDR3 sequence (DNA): TGTGCCAGCAGGGGGGACAGGTCGGGACAGCCCCAGCATTTT.

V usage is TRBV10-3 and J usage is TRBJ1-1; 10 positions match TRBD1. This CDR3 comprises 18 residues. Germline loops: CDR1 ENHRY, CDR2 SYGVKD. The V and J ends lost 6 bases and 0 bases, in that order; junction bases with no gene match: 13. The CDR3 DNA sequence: TGTGCCATCAGCCTATATTTTCCGGGACAGGGGTTGAACACTGAAGCTTTCTTT. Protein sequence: CAISLYFPGQGLNTEAFF.

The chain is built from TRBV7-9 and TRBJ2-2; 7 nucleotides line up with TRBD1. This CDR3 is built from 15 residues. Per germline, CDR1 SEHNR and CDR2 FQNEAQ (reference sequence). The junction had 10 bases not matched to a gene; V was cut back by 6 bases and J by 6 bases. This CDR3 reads CASSHKTGMSGELFF. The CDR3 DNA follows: TGTGCCAGCAGTCATAAGACAGGGATGTCCGGGGAGCTGTTTTTT.

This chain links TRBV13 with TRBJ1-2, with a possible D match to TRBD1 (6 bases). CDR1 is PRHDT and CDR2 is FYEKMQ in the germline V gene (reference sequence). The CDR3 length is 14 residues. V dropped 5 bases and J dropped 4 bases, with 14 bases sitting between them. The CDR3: CASSVGQTSYGYTF. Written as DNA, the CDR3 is TGTGCCAGCAGCGTCGGACAGACGTCCTATGGCTACACCTTC.

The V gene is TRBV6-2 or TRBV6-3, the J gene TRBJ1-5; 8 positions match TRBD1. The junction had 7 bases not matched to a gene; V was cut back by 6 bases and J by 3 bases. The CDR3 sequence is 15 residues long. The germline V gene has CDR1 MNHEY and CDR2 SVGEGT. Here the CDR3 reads CASSRGTGYNQPQHF. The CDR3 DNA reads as TGTGCCAGCAGCCGCGGGACAGGCTACAATCAGCCCCAGCATTTT.

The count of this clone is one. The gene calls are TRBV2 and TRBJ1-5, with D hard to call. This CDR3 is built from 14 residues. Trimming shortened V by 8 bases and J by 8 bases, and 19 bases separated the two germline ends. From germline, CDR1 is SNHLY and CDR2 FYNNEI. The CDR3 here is CASAGGNGREPQHF. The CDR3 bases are TGTGCCAGCGCCGGAGGGAACGGGCGCGAGCCCCAGCATTTT.

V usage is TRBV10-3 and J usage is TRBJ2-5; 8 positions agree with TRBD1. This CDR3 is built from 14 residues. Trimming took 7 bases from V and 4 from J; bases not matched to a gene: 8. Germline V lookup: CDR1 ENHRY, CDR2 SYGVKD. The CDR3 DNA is TGTGCCATCAAGGGCCAGGGGGCTGGAGAGACCCAGTACTTC. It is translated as CAIKGQGAGETQYF.

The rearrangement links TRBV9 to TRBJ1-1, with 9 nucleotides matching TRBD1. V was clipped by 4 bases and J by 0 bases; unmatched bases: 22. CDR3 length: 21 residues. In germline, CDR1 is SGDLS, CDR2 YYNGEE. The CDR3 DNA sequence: TGTGCCAGCAGCTTTCTTCCCACCCCGGGACAGGGAATTTCTTTGAACACTGAAGCTTTCTTT. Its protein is CASSFLPTPGQGISLNTEAFF.

CDR3 amino acids: CSASGGLLAKNIQYF. CDR3 DNA: TGCAGTGCTAGTGGAGGGTTATTAGCCAAAAACATTCAGTACTTC. This chain uses TRBV20-1 with TRBJ2-4, with D tentatively TRBD2 (6 bases). This CDR3 spans 15 amino acids. Germline V gene lookup returns CDR1 DFQATT and CDR2 SNEGSKA (reference sequence). V dropped 3 bases and J dropped 0 bases, with 12 bases sitting between them.

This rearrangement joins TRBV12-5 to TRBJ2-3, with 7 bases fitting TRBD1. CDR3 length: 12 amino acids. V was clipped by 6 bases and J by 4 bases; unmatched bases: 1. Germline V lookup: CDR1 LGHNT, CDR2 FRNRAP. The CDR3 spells CASGQGADTQYF. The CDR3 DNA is TGTGCTAGTGGGCAGGGGGCAGATACGCAGTATTTT.

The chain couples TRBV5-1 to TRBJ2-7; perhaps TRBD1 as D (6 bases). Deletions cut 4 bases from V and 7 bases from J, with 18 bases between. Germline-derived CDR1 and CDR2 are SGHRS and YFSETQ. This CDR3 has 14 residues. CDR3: CASSGGQPIREQYF. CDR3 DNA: TGCGCCAGCAGCGGAGGACAGCCGATAAGGGAGCAGTACTTC.

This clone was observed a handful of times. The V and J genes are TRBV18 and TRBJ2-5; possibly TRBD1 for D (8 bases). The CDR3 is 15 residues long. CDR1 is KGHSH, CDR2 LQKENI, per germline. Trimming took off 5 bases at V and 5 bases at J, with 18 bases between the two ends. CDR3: CASSAQGGTGETQYF. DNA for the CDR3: TGTGCCAGCTCAGCACAGGGGGGGACTGGTGAGACCCAGTACTTC. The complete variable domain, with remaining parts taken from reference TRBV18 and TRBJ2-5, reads NAGVMQNPRHLVRRRGQEARLRCSPMKGHSHVYWYRQLPEEGLKFMVYLQKENIIDESGMPKERFSAEFPKEGPSILRIQQVVRGDSAAYFCASSAQGGTGETQYFGPGTRLLVL.

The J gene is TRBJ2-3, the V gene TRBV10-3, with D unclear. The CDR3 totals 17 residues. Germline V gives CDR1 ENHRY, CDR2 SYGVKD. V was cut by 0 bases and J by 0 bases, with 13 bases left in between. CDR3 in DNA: TGTGCCATCAGTGAGTCGATCCTGCCAACTAGCACAGATACGCAGTATTTT. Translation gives CAISESILPTSTDTQYF.